Following are 30 T cell receptor beta chains from one sample sequenced in a study of T-cell reconstitution after alpha-beta-depleted transplantation in children. As it was prepared, the TCRbeta library received unique molecular identifiers. TCRdb recomputed calls from the PCR reads with MiXCR, one row per CDR3 protein. The table has around 600,000 distinct CDR3 sequences, approximately 17% seen once. This sample comprised PBMCs from the stem cell graft donor, obtained from the stem cell graft. These receptors originate from a human donor who donated a stem cell graft to a child with acute myeloid leukemia.

This clonotype has more than one count but fewer than ten. The chain couples TRBV27 to TRBJ1-2; tentative D call: TRBD1 (5 bases). The germline CDR1 and CDR2 sequences are MNHEY and SMNVEV (reference sequence). Between the trimmed V and J ends, which lost 3 bases and 8 bases, there was a span of 19 bases. The CDR3 covers 15 residues. The DNA for the CDR3 is TGTGCCAGCAGTTTTGTCTCGGGGGGATATGAGGGCTACACCTTC. This encodes CASSFVSGGYEGYTF.

This chain uses TRBV7-7 with TRBJ2-2; 8 bases match TRBD1. CDR3 length: 14 residues. Germline-derived CDR1 and CDR2 are SSHAT and FNYEAQ (reference sequence). V lost 5 bases and J lost 6; bases outside the gene matches: 5. The CDR3 spells CASSPLQGAGELFF. The DNA for the CDR3 is TGTGCCAGCAGCCCGTTACAGGGGGCCGGGGAGCTGTTTTTT. Variable domain in full (rest from reference TRBV7-7 and TRBJ2-2): GAGVSQSPRYKVTKRGQDVTLRCDPISSHATLYWYQQALGQGPEFLTYFNYEAQPDKSGLPSDRFSAERPEGSISTLTIQRTEQRDSAMYRCASSPLQGAGELFFGEGSRLTVL.

This rearrangement joins TRBV20-1 to TRBJ1-4; 7 bases agree with TRBD1. V trimming: 4 bases; J trimming: 0 bases; junction bases outside the gene matches: 14. The CDR3 is 18 residues long. CDR1 is DFQATT and CDR2 is SNEGSKA in the germline V gene (reference sequence). The CDR3 reads CSAIDREGKQATNEKLFF. The CDR3 DNA reads TGCAGTGCTATTGACAGGGAAGGTAAACAGGCAACTAATGAAAAACTGTTTTTT.

The gene calls are TRBV7-9 and TRBJ1-2; a weak D match, TRBD1 (5 bases). The CDR3 is made up of 14 amino acids. V gave up 10 bases and J gave up 4 bases, with 19 bases separating them. Germline V gene sequence: CDR1 SEHNR, CDR2 FQNEAQ (reference sequence). The CDR3 spells CATTRREGVYGYTF. CDR3 nucleotides: TGTGCCACCACACGCAGGGAGGGTGTCTATGGCTACACCTTC.

This clonotype occurred many times. The chain employs TRBV20-1 and TRBJ1-1, with D possibly being TRBD1 (6 bases). The CDR3 loop spans 14 amino acids. CDR1 DFQATT and CDR2 SNEGSKA come from the germline V gene (reference sequence). Between the trimmed V and J ends, which lost 4 bases and 5 bases, there was a span of 17 bases. The CDR3 DNA follows: TGCAGTGCTATTACCCTGGACAGTTTAACTGAAGCTTTCTTT. The encoded protein is CSAITLDSLTEAFF.

This chain joins TRBV13 and TRBJ2-1, with 16 bases fitting TRBD2. V trimming: 6 bases; J trimming: 3 bases; junction bases outside the gene matches: 2. This CDR3 has 16 amino acids. CDR1 PRHDT and CDR2 FYEKMQ come from the germline V gene (reference sequence). The CDR3 nucleotides read TGTGCCAGCAGGGGGACTAGCGGGGGGGGCTACAATGAGCAGTTCTTC. Protein sequence: CASRGTSGGGYNEQFF.

This clonotype was found a few times. This chain connects TRBV9 to TRBJ1-5; D remains unclear. The CDR3 sequence is 14 residues long. The germline V gene has CDR1 SGDLS and CDR2 YYNGEE. The germline V and J ends were trimmed by 0 bases and 1 base, with 5 bases remaining between them. In DNA form, the CDR3 reads TGTGCCAGCAGCGTAGCGGCCAGCAATCAGCCCCAGCATTTT. Translating gives CASSVAASNQPQHF.

This clonotype was seen at least ten times. The V call is TRBV12-3 or TRBV12-4, the J call TRBJ2-7; D not resolved. The V gene lost 7 bases and the J gene lost 0 bases, with 10 bases spanning the gap. This CDR3 spans 13 amino acids. As DNA, the CDR3 is TGTGCCAGCACCGTTTCGAGCTCCTACGAGCAGTACTTC. It is translated as CASTVSSSYEQYF.

This clonotype was counted many times. The chain combines TRBV20-1 with TRBJ1-1; D is undetermined. The CDR3 extends over 11 amino acids. Per the germline V gene, CDR1 is DFQATT and CDR2 is SNEGSKA (reference sequence). V was trimmed by 3 bases and J by 3 bases, leaving 5 bases between them. CDR3 DNA sequence: TGCAGTGCTAGCCCGGACACTGAAGCTTTCTTT. Protein sequence: CSASPDTEAFF.

V and J are TRBV11-2 and TRBJ1-4; possible D gene TRBD1, 5 bases. Germline CDR1 reads SGHAT; CDR2 reads FQNNGV. The V gene lost 2 bases and the J gene lost 8 bases, with 12 bases spanning the gap. CDR3 length: 14 amino acids. CDR3 sequence: CASSLYSGREKLFF. Written as DNA, the CDR3 is TGTGCCAGCAGCTTATACTCAGGGAGGGAAAAACTGTTTTTT.

The V gene is TRBV15, the J gene TRBJ1-2; TRBD1 aligns across 8 bases. This CDR3 is built from 13 residues. J lost 6 bases, V lost 6 bases, and 6 bases had no gene match. CDR1 and CDR2 from the germline V gene are LNHNV and YYDKDF (reference sequence). CDR3 region: CATSPDRADGYTF. The CDR3 DNA sequence: TGTGCCACCAGTCCGGACAGGGCGGATGGCTACACCTTC.

About this clonotype itself: A read error is possible here, since a much larger clone lies one base away. The V call is TRBV12-3 or TRBV12-4, the J call TRBJ2-2; 9 nucleotides agree with TRBD1. The CDR3 runs 15 residues. CDR3 region: CSSSKSDRGFGELFF. CDR3 nucleotides: TGTTCCAGCAGTAAATCGGACAGGGGATTCGGGGAGCTGTTTTTT.

This clonotype was recorded many times. The chain couples TRBV5-1 to TRBJ1-2; 9 bases are a match to TRBD1. V gave up 4 bases and J gave up 4 bases; unmatched junction bases: 11. The CDR3 runs 16 residues. In germline, CDR1 is SGHRS, CDR2 YFSETQ. The CDR3 spells CASSQETGGIVYGYTF. The CDR3 bases are TGCGCCAGCAGCCAGGAGACAGGGGGTATCGTCTATGGCTACACCTTC.

The chain recombines TRBV5-1 with TRBJ1-3; the match to TRBD1 covers 10 bases. CDR1 and CDR2 (germline): SGHRS, YFSETQ. V trimming: 3 bases; J trimming: 0 bases; junction bases outside the gene matches: 3. The CDR3 contains 16 residues. The DNA of the CDR3 is TGCGCCAGCAGCTCCGGACAGGGGGGCTCTGGAAACACCATATATTTT. Translation gives CASSSGQGGSGNTIYF.

Many counts were recorded for this clonotype. The chain recombines TRBV7-9 with TRBJ2-5, with TRBD2 matching over 9 bases. Germline CDR1 and CDR2: SEHNR and FQNEAQ (reference sequence). Trimming at V came to 4 bases and at J to 5 bases, leaving 8 bases not matched to a gene. CDR3 length equals 15 residues. The CDR3 DNA sequence: TGTGCCAGCAGCTCGGGACTAGCTATCGGGGAGACCCAGTACTTC. This sequence encodes CASSSGLAIGETQYF.

This clonotype was recorded at least ten times. The gene calls are TRBV7-2 and TRBJ1-6; tentatively, D is TRBD1 (6 bases). Per germline, CDR1 SGHTA and CDR2 FQGNSA. V was cut by 4 bases and J by 10 bases, with 20 bases left in between. The CDR3 loop spans 16 amino acids. The CDR3 region has the DNA TGTGCCAGCAGCTCCCCAGGACACCTCGGGGGCTCACCCCTCCACTTT. Translating it yields CASSSPGHLGGSPLHF.

This chain uses TRBV7-9 with TRBJ1-5; 9 positions match TRBD1. The germline V gene has CDR1 SEHNR and CDR2 FQNEAQ (reference sequence). The V segment lost 8 bases and the J segment 5 bases; nucleotides outside the gene matches: 4. The CDR3 loop spans 13 amino acids. CDR3 coding DNA: TGTGCCAGCGGGGGACAGGGACATCAGCCCCAGCATTTT. It is translated as CASGGQGHQPQHF.

This clonotype came up many times. The chain combines TRBV20-1 with TRBJ2-3; D remains ambiguous. Germline V CDR1 and CDR2: DFQATT, SNEGSKA (reference sequence). The V end lost 1 base, the J end lost 1 base, and 9 bases lay between the germline ends. The CDR3 has 14 amino acids. The CDR3 DNA reads as TGCAGTGCTAGAGCCCCCTCGGGCACAGATACGCAGTATTTT. Translated: CSARAPSGTDTQYF.

This clonotype showed up many times. The chain links TRBV20-1 to TRBJ1-2; D call uncertain. CDR3 length: 13 amino acids. V lost 3 bases and J 3 bases, leaving 11 bases between the germline ends. The germline V gene encodes CDR1 DFQATT and CDR2 SNEGSKA (reference sequence). CDR3 DNA sequence: TGCAGTGCTAGGCCGCTAGTAGACTATGGCTACACCTTC. Its translation is CSARPLVDYGYTF.

This clonotype was detected a few times. The chain combines TRBV11-2 with TRBJ2-3; 9 nucleotides align to TRBD2. V trimming: 3 bases; J trimming: 1 base; junction bases outside the gene matches: 11. Germline lookup yields CDR1 SGHAT and CDR2 FQNNGV. This CDR3 has 18 residues. CDR3 in DNA: TGTGCCAGCAGCTTTCGGGCGGGGGGGCCGTTGGGCACAGATACGCAGTATTTT. Its translation: CASSFRAGGPLGTDTQYF.

Many counts were recorded for this clonotype. The V and J genes are TRBV29-1 and TRBJ1-5; D gene ambiguous. The germline gives CDR1 SQVTM, CDR2 ANQGSEA. V shed 5 bases and J shed 3 bases, with 11 bases lying between them. This CDR3 region has 13 residues. The CDR3 here is CSVSYGFNQPQHF. CDR3 nucleotide sequence: TGCAGCGTTTCCTATGGGTTCAATCAGCCCCAGCATTTT.

The chain links TRBV27 to TRBJ2-7; either TRBD1 or TRBD2 may supply D (6 bases each). Germline V gene data show CDR1 as MNHEY and CDR2 as SMNVEV (reference sequence). The CDR3 length is 13 residues. V lost 2 bases and J lost 5, with 10 bases in between. In DNA form, the CDR3 reads TGTGCCAGCAGTTTAGGGGGGCTCAACGAGCAGTACTTC. It codes for CASSLGGLNEQYF.

This clonotype was observed many times. The rearrangement joins TRBV20-1 to TRBJ2-7, with 12 bases fitting TRBD2. Trimming at V came to 5 bases and at J to 1 base, leaving 6 bases not matched to a gene. CDR1 and CDR2 from the germline V gene are DFQATT and SNEGSKA (reference sequence). The CDR3 has 15 amino acids. In DNA, the CDR3 is TGCAGTGCTCAAAAACTAGCGGGGGGTTCCTACGAGCAGTACTTC. This encodes CSAQKLAGGSYEQYF.

This clonotype was detected a few times. The chain is built from TRBV28 and TRBJ2-2, with 7 bases lining up with TRBD1. Germline V gives CDR1 MDHEN, CDR2 SYDVKM. J gave up 4 bases and V 3 bases, and 5 bases lay outside the gene matches. This CDR3 is built from 15 residues. The DNA for the CDR3 is TGTGCCAGCAGTTTCCGGCCAGGGGGCACCGGGGAGCTGTTTTTT. It yields the protein CASSFRPGGTGELFF.

This chain uses TRBV15 with TRBJ2-1, with 7 bases identical to TRBD1. Germline V gene data show CDR1 as LNHNV and CDR2 as YYDKDF (reference sequence). This CDR3 contains 18 residues. Trimming cost V 1 base and J 0 bases; bases outside gene matches: 9. In DNA, the CDR3 is TGTGCCACCAGCAGAGCTCGACAGGGCTCAAACTCCTACAATGAGCAGTTCTTC. This sequence encodes CATSRARQGSNSYNEQFF.

The chain has TRBV28 and TRBJ2-4; 7 nucleotides agree with TRBD1. The CDR3 has 19 amino acids. V lost 5 bases, J lost 0 bases, and 16 bases stayed unmatched. Per germline, CDR1 MDHEN and CDR2 SYDVKM. The CDR3 protein is CASSLTTGWLELAKNIQYF. In DNA, the CDR3 is TGTGCCAGCAGTCTTACGACAGGGTGGTTAGAGCTAGCCAAAAACATTCAGTACTTC. Variable domain in full (rest from reference TRBV28 and TRBJ2-4): DVKVTQSSRYLVKRTGEKVFLECVQDMDHENMFWYRQDPGLGLRLIYFSYDVKMKEKGDIPEGYSVSREKKERFSLILESASTNQTSMYLCASSLTTGWLELAKNIQYFGAGTRLSVL.

The V and J genes are TRBV20-1 and TRBJ2-2; 12 positions match TRBD1. This CDR3 has 18 amino acids. J lost 5 bases, V lost 3 bases, and 13 bases had no gene match. The germline CDR1 and CDR2 sequences are DFQATT and SNEGSKA (reference sequence). CDR3 DNA sequence: TGCAGTGCTAGGGTCGTGGGGACAGGGGGCCGATCAACCGGGGAGCTGTTTTTT. Translated: CSARVVGTGGRSTGELFF.

This clonotype was detected many times. V is TRBV10-3 and J is TRBJ2-7, with D possibly TRBD2 on 6 matching bases. The V end was cut by 2 bases, the J end by 1 base, with 15 bases between. Germline CDR1 is ENHRY and CDR2 is SYGVKD. The CDR3 loop spans 16 amino acids. The DNA for the CDR3 is TGTGCCATCAGTGAGCTTATGGGGACTCCTTCCTACGAGCAGTACTTC. This encodes CAISELMGTPSYEQYF.

Many counts were recorded for this clonotype. The chain combines TRBV20-1 with TRBJ2-7; TRBD2 matches at 11 bases. J was trimmed by 4 bases and V by 3 bases; bases with no gene match: 5. From germline, CDR1 is DFQATT and CDR2 SNEGSKA (reference sequence). The CDR3 loop spans 14 amino acids. CDR3 sequence: CSASPLAGGYEQYV. Here the CDR3 DNA reads TGCAGTGCTAGTCCCCTAGCGGGGGGATACGAGCAGTACGTC.

This clonotype has at least ten counts. The chain is built from TRBV15 and TRBJ1-6; TRBD1 might be the D (5 bases). V gave up 1 base and J gave up 0 bases, with 7 bases separating them. This CDR3 comprises 16 residues. Per germline, CDR1 LNHNV and CDR2 YYDKDF (reference sequence). CDR3: CATSRGQSSYNSPLHF. In DNA, the CDR3 is TGTGCCACCAGCAGAGGACAGAGCTCCTATAATTCACCCCTCCACTTT.